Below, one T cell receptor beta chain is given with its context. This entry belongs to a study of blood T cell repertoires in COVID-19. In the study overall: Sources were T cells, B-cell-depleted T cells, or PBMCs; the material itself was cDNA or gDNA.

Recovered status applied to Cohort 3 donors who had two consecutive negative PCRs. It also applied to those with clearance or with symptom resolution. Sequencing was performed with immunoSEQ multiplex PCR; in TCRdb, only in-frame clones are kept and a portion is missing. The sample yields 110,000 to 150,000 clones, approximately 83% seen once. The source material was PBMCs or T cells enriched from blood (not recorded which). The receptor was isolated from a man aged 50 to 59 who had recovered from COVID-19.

CDR3: CASSLGSISNYGYTF. The DNA of the CDR3 is TGTGCCAGCAGCTTGGGGAGTATTTCTAACTATGGCTACACCTTC. The rearrangement joins TRBV5-8 to TRBJ1-2, with D unresolved. CDR3 size: 15 residues. Germline V gives CDR1 SGHTS, CDR2 YDEGEE. The V and J ends lost 0 bases and 0 bases respectively, with 9 bases between them.